This TCR beta chain is drawn from a study of T cell responses to AZD1222 COVID-19 vaccine (dated by TCRdb to about 2021). The study in broad terms: AZD1222 recipients given second doses at about 4 weeks or at about 12 weeks were pooled, since spike-specific TCR depth and breadth were not found to differ between the two schedules. A total of approximately 240 trial participants underwent TCR sequencing, of whom about 200 had received two doses of AZD1222 and approximately 26 had received two doses of the MenACWY control vaccine. Trial participants were enrolled by age into subgroups of 18-55, 56-69 and 70-plus years, and 148, 28 and 57 TCR-sequenced participants, respectively, were included in these subgroups.

The CDR3 regions of human TCRbeta chains were analyzed by immunosequencing. As for how the authors treated the data: Repertoire TCRs were checked for matches against a reference library of SARS-CoV-2-specific TCRs that had been generated using the MIRA antigen-specificity platform. Breadth was defined as the fraction of unique TCRs that were SARS-CoV-2-associated. Depth was defined as the fraction of total T cells that were SARS-CoV-2-associated. Using the MIRA data, each spike-specific TCR was mapped to the spike region that the TCR reacts to and placed in a CD4 or CD8 class. Log10-transformed breadth and depth values were compared by one-way ANOVA with Sidak's multiple comparisons tests. TCRdb's version of the immuneACCESS table is confined to in-frame rearrangements and falls short of the full clone set. An unresolved V gene accounts for under half of the shortfall where checked; the remainder is of unknown origin. That table furnishes V, J and clone size, whereas the DNA furnished D and trimming. The sample table holds about 110,000 clones, of which roughly 87% were seen once. The ten largest clones add up to around 4.8% of the sample.

The germline V gene supplies CDR1 SGDLS and CDR2 YYNGEE. The V and J ends are trimmed by 0 bases and 2 bases, leaving 14 bases between them. The CDR3 starts with the cysteine, ends with the phenylalanine, and has 16 residues. Solely the CDR3 DNA is kept, with 48 bases framed from the first base. Overall results and qualifications from the work: Conclusions about previously exposed vaccinees are limited, since just six AZD1222 recipients were seropositive for SARS-CoV-2 at baseline. Because no samples from the day 14 peak response were available, repertoires could be characterized only after the peak T cell response. Vaccine-associated CD4 TCRs spanned the whole spike protein, with dominant responses in regions 160-218 and 743-854. The 56-69-year group was small, and its depth increase did not reach significance, likely because of low power. Participants were mostly white British and included more females than males, and it was suggested by the authors that clonal diversity may have been underestimated. After two AZD1222 doses, spike-specific TCR breadth and depth were significantly higher than at day 0 and than in MenACWY recipients. Nearly half of unique spike-specific TCRs reportedly recognized epitopes outside regions mutated in the B.1.351 and B.1.1.7 variants.

Read against the paper, the sample's time point label means: baseline before first vaccination. Samples from vaccinated people were obtained from the UK trials COV001 and COV002, which included a single-blind randomized controlled phase 2/3 trial of AZD1222 (ChAdOx1 nCoV-19) in healthy adults. Trial participant PBMC samples were collected at day 0 and day 28 after the second dose for TCRbeta chain sequencing. This clone was seen a few times. Its antigen is not yet known. No base quality values were provided; no much bigger clone lies one nucleotide off. The sample here was peripheral blood, taken on day 0 of AZD1222 vaccination. This sequence originates from an adult in good health. This sequence uses TRBV9 and TRBJ1-1; possibly the D gene is TRBD1, per 6 matching bases. CDR3 sequence: CASSVGPGTPNTEAFF. The nucleotides read TGTGCCAGCAGCGTAGGCCCCGGGACACCAAACACTGAAGCTTTCTTT.